This is a list of T cell receptor beta chains from one sample in a study of blood T cell repertoires in COVID-19. Sequencing used immunoSEQ multiplex PCR; TCRdb keeps in-frame clones, though not all of them. The table lists roughly 400,000 clones, 85% to 90% of them singletons. Specimen: PBMCs or T cells enriched from blood (not recorded which). Every receptor here comes from a man younger than 40 who had recovered from COVID-19. CDR3s include the opening cysteine and the closing phenylalanine or tryptophan. A D gene is named only where the DNA matches it firmly. Size is stated for part of the rows, as once, few or many counts, or as a class when the clone is expanded.

V	size	J	D	CDR3	DNA
TRBV28	NA	TRBJ2-3	NA	CASSFAGNPDTQYF	TGTGCCAGCAGTTTTGCGGGAAACCCGGATACGCAGTATTTT
TRBV19	NA	TRBJ2-7	NA	CASSMGRTSYEQYF	TGTGCCAGTAGTATGGGGCGGACCTCCTACGAGCAGTACTTC
TRBV28	NA	TRBJ1-6	NA	CASRTTEGVPLHF	TGTGCCAGCAGGACAACTGAGGGAGTTCCCCTCCACTTT
TRBV11-3	NA	TRBJ2-2	NA	CASGEGANTGELFF	TGTGCCAGCGGGGAGGGGGCGAACACCGGGGAGCTGTTTTTT
TRBV9	NA	TRBJ1-1	NA	CASSVAVQPEVFF	TGTGCCAGCAGCGTAGCTGTACAGCCTGAAGTTTTCTTT
TRBV4-1	few	TRBJ1-2	NA	CASSQDRANYGYTF	TGCGCCAGCAGCCAAGATAGAGCTAACTATGGCTACACCTTC
TRBV27	few	TRBJ2-6	NA	CASSPWGQAGANVLTF	TGTGCCAGCAGTCCCTGGGGGCAGGCAGGGGCCAACGTCCTGACTTTC
TRBV2	NA	TRBJ2-2	NA	CASRNPVDTSTGELFF	TGTGCCAGCAGAAACCCAGTAGATACTAGTACGGGGGAGCTGTTTTTT
TRBV5-1	NA	TRBJ2-7	NA	CASSSTGYEQYF	TGCGCCAGCAGCTCGACAGGCTACGAGCAGTACTTC
TRBV13	once	TRBJ2-1	NA	CASSLRSRHEQFF	TGTGCCAGCAGCCTACGGTCCCGCCATGAGCAGTTCTTC
TRBV6-4	NA	TRBJ2-3	TRBD2	CASSPGGSRDTQYF	TGTGCCAGCAGCCCGGGCGGGAGTAGAGATACGCAGTATTTT
TRBV19	NA	TRBJ2-7	TRBD2	CASSFSGRTSYEQYF	TGTGCCAGTAGTTTCAGCGGGAGGACCTCCTACGAGCAGTACTTC
TRBV6-5	NA	TRBJ1-2	TRBD1	CASRAGQGSYGYTF	TGTGCCAGCAGAGCTGGACAGGGCAGCTATGGCTACACCTTC
TRBV9	once	TRBJ2-3	TRBD2	CASREGLAGGADTQYF	TGTGCCAGCAGAGAGGGACTAGCGGGAGGAGCAGATACGCAGTATTTT
TRBV12-1	NA	TRBJ1-4	NA	CASSSDRDQEGKLFF	TGTGCCAGCAGCTCCGACCGGGATCAAGAGGGAAAACTGTTTTTT
TRBV3-1/TRBV3-2	NA	TRBJ1-2	NA	CASSQVGGGGYTF	TGTGCCAGCAGCCAAGTTGGAGGCGGTGGCTACACCTTC
TRBV5-5	NA	TRBJ2-7	NA	CASSLVARASYEQYF	TGTGCCAGCAGCTTGGTGGCCAGGGCGTCCTACGAGCAGTACTTC
TRBV28	NA	TRBJ1-2	TRBD1	CASSFPTGADYGYTF	TGTGCCAGCAGTTTCCCGACAGGGGCGGACTATGGCTACACCTTC
TRBV5-1	NA	TRBJ2-7	TRBD1	CASSPDRGNYEQYF	TGCGCCAGCAGCCCGGACAGGGGAAATTACGAGCAGTACTTC
TRBV28	NA	TRBJ2-1	TRBD1	CASRHRDRGPLDEQFF	TGTGCCAGCAGGCACCGGGACAGGGGTCCTTTGGATGAGCAGTTCTTC
TRBV7-9	NA	TRBJ1-4	TRBD1	CASSPTGTGNEKLFF	TGTGCCAGCAGCCCCACCGGGACAGGGAATGAAAAACTGTTTTTT
TRBV7-9	NA	TRBJ2-3	NA	CASSLGEGGLGDTQYF	TGTGCCAGCAGCTTAGGAGAAGGAGGGCTCGGTGATACGCAGTATTTT